The rows below give T cell receptor beta chains drawn from one sample of a study of tumor and adjacent non-tumor tissue in lung cancer. TCRdb fed the multiplex PCR reads into MiXCR, producing one record per CDR3 protein. The table has under 150,000 distinct CDR3 sequences, roughly 70% seen once. The sequenced material came from lung tumor tissue. These receptors were collected from a man aged 55 to 70 with small cell lung cancer. Both conserved end residues are part of each CDR3. Fields, in order: D gene, V gene, clone size, J gene, CDR3 DNA, CDR3 protein. D genes are given only for firm matches. The size entry is marked missing in some rows and otherwise reads once, few, many or a size class.

d_gene: TRBD2
v_gene: TRBV20-1
abundance: few
j_gene: TRBJ2-2
CDR3nt: TGCAGTGCTAGAGAATTCGGGGCGGGGGCGAACACCGGGGAGCTGTTTTTT
CDR3aa: CSAREFGAGANTGELFF

d_gene: NA
v_gene: TRBV6-5
abundance: many
j_gene: TRBJ1-4
CDR3nt: TGTGCCAGCAGTTACTCTCCAGCCTACAATGAAAAACTGTTTTTT
CDR3aa: CASSYSPAYNEKLFF

d_gene: TRBD1
v_gene: TRBV19
abundance: NA
j_gene: TRBJ2-3
CDR3nt: TGTGCCAGTAGTTTTGACAGGGAGGATACGCAGTATTTT
CDR3aa: CASSFDREDTQYF

d_gene: TRBD2
v_gene: TRBV7-9
abundance: few
j_gene: TRBJ2-1
CDR3nt: TGTGCCAGTAGCCCACAGCCTAGCGGGTACGGGTATGAGCAGTTCTTC
CDR3aa: CASSPQPSGYGYEQFF

d_gene: TRBD2
v_gene: TRBV20-1
abundance: NA
j_gene: TRBJ2-1
CDR3nt: TGCAGTGCCTGGGGCAGACTAGCGACCAATGAGCAGTTCTTC
CDR3aa: CSAWGRLATNEQFF

d_gene: TRBD1
v_gene: TRBV4-2
abundance: NA
j_gene: TRBJ1-2
CDR3nt: TGTGCCAGTAGCCCGGGACAGGGGGCGGGCTATGACTACACCTTC
CDR3aa: CASSPGQGAGYDYTF

d_gene: NA
v_gene: TRBV4-2
abundance: few
j_gene: TRBJ2-7
CDR3nt: TGTGCCAGCAGCCAAGATTACCCCCCTAGATCGTACGAGCAGTACTTC
CDR3aa: CASSQDYPPRSYEQYF

d_gene: NA
v_gene: TRBV11-2
abundance: NA
j_gene: TRBJ2-3
CDR3nt: TGTGCCAGCAGTAACATAGATACGCAGTATTTT
CDR3aa: CASSNIDTQYF

d_gene: NA
v_gene: TRBV6-1
abundance: NA
j_gene: TRBJ1-5
CDR3nt: TGTGCCAGCAATACAAACACGCAGGGACCACGGGCCCAACATTTT
CDR3aa: CASNTNTQGPRAQHF

d_gene: TRBD2
v_gene: TRBV29-1
abundance: NA
j_gene: TRBJ2-3
CDR3nt: TGCAGTTATGGAAAAGCGGGACTCACAGAAACGCAGTATTTT
CDR3aa: CSYGKAGLTETQYF